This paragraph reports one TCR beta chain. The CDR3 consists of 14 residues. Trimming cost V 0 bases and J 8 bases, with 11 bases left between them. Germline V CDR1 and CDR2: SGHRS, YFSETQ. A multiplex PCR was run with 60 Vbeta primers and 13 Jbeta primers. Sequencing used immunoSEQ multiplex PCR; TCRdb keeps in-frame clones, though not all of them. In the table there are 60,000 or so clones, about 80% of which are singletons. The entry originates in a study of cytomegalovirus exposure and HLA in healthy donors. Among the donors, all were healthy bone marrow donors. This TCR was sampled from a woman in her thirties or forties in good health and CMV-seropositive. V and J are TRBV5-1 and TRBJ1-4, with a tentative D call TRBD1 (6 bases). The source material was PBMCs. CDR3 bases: TGCGCCAGCAGCTTGGAACGAGGGGGAGAAAAACTGTTTTTT. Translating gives CASSLERGGEKLFF.